The 18 T cell receptor beta chains presented below share a single source sample, sequenced in a study of regulatory T cells in long-lasting Graves disease. Time point in this sample: persistent/refractory GD, antithyroid drugs over 5 years with positive TRAb. The TCR library used RNA extracted from PBMCs. Assembly of TCR beta libraries relied on iRepertoire HTBI primers together with Arm-PCR of CDR3 regions. TCRdb reprocessed the multiplex PCR reads via MiXCR and lists one record per CDR3 protein. In the table there are some 370,000 distinct CDR3 sequences, roughly 23% of which are singletons. Sequencing used peripheral blood mononuclear cells (PBMCs), obtained when the disease was refractory, from a patient treated with antithyroid drugs. The receptors here all came from a woman between 35 and 50 years old with Graves disease.

The rearrangement links TRBV6-2 or TRBV6-3 to TRBJ2-1, with 11 bases matching TRBD2. V lost 5 bases, J lost 9 bases, and 12 bases stayed unmatched. The CDR3 consists of 16 residues. The germline V gene encodes CDR1 MNHEY and CDR2 SVGEGT. CDR3: CASSEVGSGRAGEQFF. CDR3 coding DNA: TGTGCCAGCAGTGAGGTTGGTAGCGGGAGGGCCGGTGAGCAGTTCTTC.

About this clonotype itself: Just one base apart from a much larger clone, this may be a read error. The V gene is TRBV6-5, the J gene TRBJ2-2; possibly TRBD1 for D (5 bases). CDR1 and CDR2 from the germline V gene are MNHEY and SVGAGI. V shed 1 base and J shed 4 bases, with 7 bases lying between them. This CDR3 has 14 amino acids. In DNA form, the CDR3 reads TGTGCCAGCAGTTACTTGGGGCCCACCGGGGAGCTGTTTTTT. This codes for CASSYLGPTGELFF.

The chain recombines TRBV20-1 with TRBJ2-1; D might be TRBD1 (6 bases). Between the trimmed V and J ends, which lost 5 bases and 10 bases, there was a span of 12 bases. This CDR3 region has 11 residues. The germline CDR1 and CDR2 sequences are DFQATT and SNEGSKA (reference sequence). The CDR3 protein is CSAARGNEQFF. The CDR3 DNA reads as TGCAGTGCTGCCAGGGGTAACGAGCAGTTCTTC.

V is TRBV14 and J is TRBJ2-1, with unresolved D. Germline V gene lookup returns CDR1 SGHDN and CDR2 FVKESK. The CDR3 contains 14 residues. V shed 4 bases and J shed 6 bases, with 13 bases lying between them. The CDR3 loop reads CASSRALGSNEQFF. CDR3 bases: TGTGCCAGCAGCCGGGCTCTAGGGTCCAATGAGCAGTTCTTC. Together with reference TRBV14 and TRBJ2-1, the CDR3 gives the full variable domain: EAGVTQFPSHSVIEKGQTVTLRCDPISGHDNLYWYRRVMGKEIKFLLHFVKESKQDESGMPNNRFLAERTGGTYSTLKVQPAELEDSGVYFCASSRALGSNEQFFGPGTRLTVL.

This clonotype has at least ten counts. The rearrangement joins TRBV24-1 to TRBJ1-1; possibly TRBD1 for D (6 bases). Germline CDR1 and CDR2: KGHDR and SFDVKD. Trimming took off 3 bases at V and 4 bases at J, with 17 bases between the two ends. CDR3 size: 16 residues. CDR3 nucleotide sequence: TGTGCCACCAGTGATCCCCTTTTGAGGGGGTGCACTGAAGCTTTCTTT. It codes for CATSDPLLRGCTEAFF.

This clonotype was picked up one time. The chain carries TRBV28 and TRBJ1-5, with a possible D match to TRBD1 (5 bases). Germline CDR1 MDHEN, CDR2 SYDVKM. CDR3 length equals 17 residues. Trimming cost V 5 bases and J 2 bases, with 19 bases left between them. CDR3 region: CASSMFFGGDCNQPQHF. The CDR3 DNA is TGTGCCAGCAGTATGTTTTTTGGGGGGGACTGCAATCAGCCCCAGCATTTT. Using reference TRBV28 and TRBJ1-5 for the parts outside the CDR3, the full variable domain is DVKVTQSSRYLVKRTGEKVFLECVQDMDHENMFWYRQDPGLGLRLIYFSYDVKMKEKGDIPEGYSVSREKKERFSLILESASTNQTSMYLCASSMFFGGDCNQPQHFGDGTRLSIL.

This clonotype was seen ten or more times. The chain carries TRBV28 and TRBJ2-5; possibly TRBD2 for D (5 bases). Germline CDR1 is MDHEN and CDR2 is SYDVKM. V lost 2 bases and J lost 4, with 8 bases in between. The CDR3 has 13 residues. DNA for the CDR3: TGTGCCAGCAGTTTAACGGGAAGAGAGACCCAGTACTTC. The encoded protein is CASSLTGRETQYF.

The chain is built from TRBV5-5 and TRBJ1-3; D is uncertain. This CDR3 is 15 amino acids long. The germline gives CDR1 SGHKS, CDR2 YYEKEE (reference sequence). Trimming shortened V by 4 bases and J by 0 bases, and 11 bases separated the two germline ends. For the CDR3, the DNA is TGTGCCAGCAGCCCCAGTCCAACCTCTGGAAACACCATATATTTT. This codes for CASSPSPTSGNTIYF.

This clonotype has at least ten counts. J is TRBJ1-5 and V is TRBV28, with D possibly being TRBD1 (5 bases). V lost 2 bases, J lost 5 bases, and 13 bases lay in between. Germline values: CDR1 MDHEN, CDR2 SYDVKM. The CDR3 is 15 residues long. The CDR3 DNA reads TGTGCCAGCAGTTTACCACAGGACGAATATCAGCCCCAGCATTTT. This gives the protein CASSLPQDEYQPQHF.

A few counts support this clonotype. At one end, the junction sequence differs from germline, possibly due to a read error. The chain has TRBV6-1 and TRBJ2-2; the D is unclear. This CDR3 spans 14 amino acids. Germline assignment: CDR1 MNHNS and CDR2 SASEGT. The CDR3 is CASSQAQNTGELFF. DNA of the CDR3: TGTGCCAGCAGTCAAGCCCAGAACACCGGGGAGCTGTTTTTT.

There are many counts of this clonotype. In DNA, the CDR3 is TGTGCCAGCTGCTCAATTGGCCACCCCTACGAGCAGTACTTC. This codes for CASCSIGHPYEQYF. V gene TRBV28 combines with J gene TRBJ2-7; no reliable D call. Trimming cost V 8 bases and J 2 bases, with 16 bases left between them. CDR3 size: 14 residues. Per germline, CDR1 MDHEN and CDR2 SYDVKM.

The chain links TRBV2 to TRBJ2-7; a possible D gene is TRBD1 (5 bases). The CDR3 has 11 residues. The germline V gene encodes CDR1 SNHLY and CDR2 FYNNEI. V was trimmed by 6 bases and J by 5 bases, leaving 8 bases between them. The CDR3 sequence: CASRQGHEQYF. CDR3 sequence (DNA): TGTGCCAGCAGGCAGGGCCACGAGCAGTACTTC.

The rearrangement uses TRBV29-1 and TRBJ2-5; no clear D. CDR3 length equals 13 residues. With 1 base removed from V and 5 bases from J, the gap between germline ends came to 11 bases. Germline loops: CDR1 SQVTM, CDR2 ANQGSEA. DNA for the CDR3: TGCAGCGTTGAAGCCCTTGACGGGGAGACCCAGTACTTC. Protein sequence: CSVEALDGETQYF. The variable domain in full, completed from reference TRBV29-1 and TRBJ2-5, reads SAVISQKPSRDICQRGTSLTIQCQVDSQVTMMFWYRQQPGQSLTLIATANQGSEATYESGFVIDKFPISRPNLTFSTLTVSNMSPEDSSIYLCSVEALDGETQYFGPGTRLLVL.

This clonotype was counted at least ten times. The V gene is TRBV5-4, the J gene TRBJ2-5; D perhaps matches TRBD1 (6 bases). This CDR3 is built from 14 residues. Germline V CDR1 and CDR2: SGHNT, YYREEE (reference sequence). The V gene lost 6 bases and the J gene lost 2 bases, with 14 bases spanning the gap. The CDR3 nucleotides read TGTGCCAGCACGTCGACAGGCTTACAAGAGACCCAGTACTTC. Its protein product is CASTSTGLQETQYF.

The chain joins TRBV7-8 to TRBJ1-5; no clear D gene. V lost 1 base and J lost 6, with 19 bases in between. CDR1 is SGHVS and CDR2 is FQNEAQ in the germline V gene. This CDR3 is 17 amino acids long. CDR3 bases: TGTGCCAGCAGCTTAGTCTGTATGGACTCCTACTGTCAGCCCCAGCATTTT. Translated, it gives CASSLVCMDSYCQPQHF.

In this sample, this clonotype turned up many times. The chain joins TRBV28 to TRBJ1-1; 7 bases map to TRBD1. Looked up from germline, CDR1 is MDHEN and CDR2 is SYDVKM. CDR3 length: 11 amino acids. Trimming at V came to 4 bases and at J to 11 bases, leaving 4 bases not matched to a gene. This CDR3 is CASSWDSAAFF. CDR3 nucleotide sequence: TGTGCCAGCAGTTGGGACAGTGCGGCTTTCTTT.

CDR3 sequence: CASSPSTGTTEAFF. As DNA, the CDR3 is TGTGCCAGCTCACCCTCGACAGGAACCACTGAAGCTTTCTTT. V is TRBV28 and J is TRBJ1-1; possibly TRBD1 for D (6 bases). This CDR3 is built from 14 residues. The V gene lost 8 bases and the J gene lost 4 bases, with 17 bases spanning the gap. Germline CDR1 and CDR2: MDHEN and SYDVKM.

Note on this clonotype: One base away lies a much larger clone, so this may be a sequencing read error. This rearrangement joins TRBV27 to TRBJ2-1, with 10 positions matching TRBD2. CDR3 length: 14 amino acids. Germline CDR1 reads MNHEY; CDR2 reads SMNVEV (reference sequence). The CDR3 DNA follows: TGTGCCGGCAGTCCCCCCGGGACTAGCGTTGAGCAGTTCTTC. Translated: CAGSPPGTSVEQFF.